This T cell receptor (beta chain) appears in the sequencing data of a study of blood T cell repertoires in COVID-19. Study in general: Donors in the United States, Italy and Spain gave samples during acute or convalescent COVID-19.

The germline V gene encodes CDR1 KGHSH and CDR2 LQKENI. With V trimmed by 4 bases and J by 2 bases, 4 bases remained unmatched. This CDR3 contains 14 residues. Sequenced by immunoSEQ multiplex PCR; TCRdb stores in-frame clones only, minus some. The table records roughly 260,000 clones, about 88% of them present only once. The TCR originated in a woman between 35 and 50 years old who had recovered from COVID-19. The sequenced material came from peripheral blood. J is TRBJ2-7 and V is TRBV18; 8 bases fit TRBD1. CDR3 region: CASSHTGGTYEQYF. The CDR3 nucleotides are TGTGCCAGCTCACATACAGGGGGGACCTACGAGCAGTACTTC.